A single sample is the source of the 13 T cell receptor beta chains below, sequenced in a study of beta chain features in type 1 diabetes. Findings of the study overall: Type 1 diabetes patients had moderately but significantly shorter TCRB CDR3s in all four CD4+ subsets.

Expressed TCRB transcripts got sequenced, as all isolated RNA was reverse transcribed. The protocol was immunoSEQ multiplex PCR, while the TCRdb copy is restricted to in-frame clones and leaves out a portion. Of around 250,000 clones detected, about 15% appear once; the ten largest clones hold roughly 0.02%. No cognate antigen is known for these TCRs. The material sequenced was naive CD4+ T cells from blood. The receptor set was obtained from a man between 25 and 39 years old with type 1 diabetes.

This chain links TRBV30 with TRBJ2-1; D perhaps matches TRBD2 (6 bases). The V end lost 5 bases, the J end lost 2 bases, and 10 bases lay between the germline ends. This CDR3 has 13 amino acids. Germline V gives CDR1 GTSNPN, CDR2 SVGIG (reference sequence). In DNA form, the CDR3 reads TGTGCCTGGGCTAGCGACACCTACAATGAGCAGTTCTTC. This gives the protein CAWASDTYNEQFF.

CDR3 in DNA: TGCGCCAGCAGTGAGTCTCAGGGACAGAGAAATCAGCCCCAGCATTTT. This translates into CASSESQGQRNQPQHF. This chain links TRBV10-2 with TRBJ1-5, with TRBD1 matching over 7 bases. With 0 bases clipped from V and 4 bases from J, the junction kept 6 bases outside the gene matches. Germline CDR1 and CDR2: WSHSY and SAAADI. The CDR3 sequence is 16 residues long.

This clone was seen many times. This sequence joins TRBV19 and TRBJ2-4, with 8 bases lining up with TRBD1. Germline V gene sequence: CDR1 LNHDA, CDR2 SQIVND (reference sequence). The junction had 7 bases not matched to a gene; V was cut back by 5 bases and J by 7 bases. This CDR3 has 14 residues. CDR3 in amino acids: CASSPRTGSNIQYF. Here the CDR3 DNA reads TGTGCCAGTAGTCCCCGGACAGGGAGCAACATTCAGTACTTC. The whole variable domain, filled in from reference TRBV19 and TRBJ2-4, reads DGGITQSPKYLFRKEGQNVTLSCEQNLNHDAMYWYRQDPGQGLRLIYYSQIVNDFQKGDIAEGYSVSREKKESFPLTVTSAQKNPTAFYLCASSPRTGSNIQYFGAGTRLSVL.

The chain uses TRBV6-6 and TRBJ2-2; D is ambiguous. Germline V gives CDR1 MNHNY, CDR2 SVGAGI (reference sequence). The CDR3 loop spans 12 amino acids. The V gene lost 5 bases and the J gene lost 6 bases, with 7 bases spanning the gap. The CDR3 reads CASSISAGELFF. In DNA, the CDR3 is TGTGCCAGCAGTATCAGCGCCGGGGAGCTGTTTTTT.

The CDR3: CASSPWQGAGTGELFF. CDR3 nucleotide sequence: TGTGCCAGCAGCCCTTGGCAGGGGGCGGGCACCGGGGAGCTGTTTTTT. The chain carries TRBV11-2 and TRBJ2-2; 8 bases are shared with TRBD1. This CDR3 has 16 amino acids. Germline V gene data show CDR1 as SGHAT and CDR2 as FQNNGV. With 5 bases clipped from V and 4 bases from J, the junction kept 9 bases outside the gene matches.

This clone has more than one count but fewer than ten. The V call is TRBV14, the J call TRBJ1-2, with D unclear. This CDR3 has 15 residues. V dropped 1 base and J dropped 4 bases, with 13 bases sitting between them. Per germline, CDR1 SGHDN and CDR2 FVKESK. CDR3 in amino acids: CASSQGQTASYGYTF. DNA of the CDR3: TGTGCCAGCAGCCAAGGTCAGACTGCTTCCTATGGCTACACCTTC.

V and J are TRBV29-1 and TRBJ2-3; 7 bases agree with TRBD1. Germline V gene data show CDR1 as SQVTM and CDR2 as ANQGSEA. Unmatched junction bases numbered 2, after V lost 2 bases and J lost 6 bases. This CDR3 contains 12 residues. The CDR3 DNA reads TGCAGCGTTGAATCGACAGGGGATACGCAGTATTTT. This codes for CSVESTGDTQYF.

J is TRBJ2-1 and V is TRBV19; no reliable D call. Trimming cost V 5 bases and J 9 bases, with 8 bases left between them. In germline, CDR1 is LNHDA, CDR2 SQIVND (reference sequence). CDR3 length: 11 amino acids. Here the CDR3 reads CASSVKAEQFF. CDR3 DNA sequence: TGTGCCAGTAGTGTGAAAGCTGAGCAGTTCTTC.

The chain couples TRBV5-4 to TRBJ1-2; D unresolved. Per the germline V gene, CDR1 is SGHNT and CDR2 is YYREEE (reference sequence). The CDR3 has 16 residues. V gave up 4 bases and J gave up 5 bases, with 21 bases separating them. The CDR3 is CASSIPGLGRRYGYTF. CDR3 nucleotides: TGTGCCAGCAGCATTCCGGGCCTAGGGAGGAGGTATGGCTACACCTTC.

This clone was found a few times. This chain joins TRBV30 and TRBJ1-1, with 10 bases that match TRBD1. V shed 1 base, J shed 0 bases, and the junction held 14 bases outside the gene matches. The germline gives CDR1 GTSNPN, CDR2 SVGIG (reference sequence). This CDR3 is built from 19 residues. CDR3 loop: CAWSARRQGAGEVNTEAFF. The CDR3, as DNA: TGTGCCTGGAGTGCCAGACGACAGGGGGCGGGGGAGGTGAACACTGAAGCTTTCTTT.

The sample holds one count of this clone. The chain joins TRBV30 to TRBJ2-3, with 9 bases that match TRBD2. Germline V gene data show CDR1 as GTSNPN and CDR2 as SVGIG (reference sequence). The trim removed 0 bases at V and 4 bases at J, leaving 5 bases unmatched. The CDR3 sequence is 15 residues long. CDR3 region: CAWSVEGLASDTQYF. For the CDR3, the DNA is TGTGCCTGGAGTGTAGAAGGACTAGCGTCAGATACGCAGTATTTT. The variable domain in full, with the rest retrieved from reference TRBV30 and TRBJ2-3, is SQTIHQWPATLVQPVGSPLSLECTVEGTSNPNLYWYRQAAGRGLQLLFYSVGIGQISSEVPQNLSASRPQDRQFILSSKKLLLSDSGFYLCAWSVEGLASDTQYFGPGTRLTVL.

This sequence joins TRBV2 and TRBJ1-6; D possibly corresponds to TRBD1 (5 bases). CDR1 is SNHLY, CDR2 FYNNEI, per germline. CDR3 size: 14 residues. V was cut by 6 bases and J by 6 bases, with 12 bases left in between. The CDR3 coding sequence is TGTGCCAGCAGAGGTGGGACTGGTAATTCACCCCTCCACTTT. Translating gives CASRGGTGNSPLHF. The full variable domain, with the rest looked up from reference TRBV2 and TRBJ1-6, is EPEVTQTPSHQVTQMGQEVILRCVPISNHLYFYWYRQILGQKVEFLVSFYNNEISEKSEIFDDQFSVERPDGSNFTLKIRSTKLEDSAMYFCASRGGTGNSPLHFGNGTRLTVT.

CDR3 residues: CASKASGIDIQYF. The CDR3 DNA sequence: TGTGCCAGTAAAGCTAGCGGGATTGACATTCAGTACTTC. V and J are TRBV19 and TRBJ2-4; 9 bases agree with TRBD2. V was clipped by 7 bases and J by 8 bases; unmatched bases: 6. The CDR3 covers 13 residues. Germline V gives CDR1 LNHDA, CDR2 SQIVND (reference sequence).